Below, 4 T cell receptor beta chains from the same sample are listed, as sequenced in a study of T cell repertoires in cytomegalovirus infection. Their recognized antigens are unknown. TCRdb analysed the reads with MiXCR anew, one entry per CDR3 protein. The sample contains some 800,000 distinct CDR3 sequences, approximately 32% of which appear only once. The specimen comprised cultured CD8+ T cells from PBMCs, sampled from culture after CMV antigen stimulation. The receptors originated from a human donor in good health (CMV status not recorded). Some clones in this sample may be carry-over from other donors' samples.

The chain recombines TRBV12-3 or TRBV12-4 with TRBJ2-3; possible D gene TRBD1, 5 bases. The CDR3 has 15 residues. V was trimmed by 2 bases and J by 5 bases, leaving 14 bases between them. The CDR3 DNA reads TGTGCCAGCAGTTTAACAGCCAGGGTGGGAGATACGCAGTATTTT. The encoded protein is CASSLTARVGDTQYF.

The sample holds a few counts of this clonotype. The chain carries TRBV11-2 and TRBJ1-2, with no clear D. This CDR3 is built from 16 residues. Germline loops: CDR1 SGHAT, CDR2 FQNNGV. Trimming took 5 bases from V and 8 from J, leaving 24 bases between them. The CDR3 is CASSQWGLGTAGGYTF. Written as DNA, the CDR3 is TGTGCCAGCAGCCAGTGGGGTTTGGGAACAGCGGGGGGCTACACCTTC.

The J gene is TRBJ1-2, the V gene TRBV6-2 or TRBV6-3, with 9 bases aligning to TRBD1. CDR1 is MNHEY and CDR2 is SVGEGT in the germline V gene. With 6 bases clipped from V and 5 bases from J, the junction kept 13 bases outside the gene matches. The CDR3 spans 16 residues. CDR3 in DNA: TGTGCCAGCAGAGCCGGGACAGGGTTCGCCATTTATGGCTACACCTTC. It codes for CASRAGTGFAIYGYTF.

The J gene is TRBJ2-1, the V gene TRBV10-2, with a tentative D call TRBD1 (7 bases). V dropped 7 bases and J dropped 1 base, with 11 bases sitting between them. From germline, CDR1 is WSHSY and CDR2 SAAADI. The CDR3 covers 14 residues. The CDR3 is CASTAGGSYNEQFF. The CDR3 DNA is TGCGCCAGCACCGCAGGGGGGTCCTACAATGAGCAGTTCTTC.